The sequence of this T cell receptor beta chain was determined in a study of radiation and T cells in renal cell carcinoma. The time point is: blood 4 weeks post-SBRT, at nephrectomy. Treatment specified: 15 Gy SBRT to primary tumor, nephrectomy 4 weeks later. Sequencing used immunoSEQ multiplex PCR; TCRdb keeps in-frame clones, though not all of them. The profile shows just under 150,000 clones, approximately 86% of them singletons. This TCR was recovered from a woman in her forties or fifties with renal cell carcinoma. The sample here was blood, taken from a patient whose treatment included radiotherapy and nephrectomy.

In nucleotides, the CDR3 is TGCGCCAGCAGCTTACAACCAGAAGGGCGGTCCATATATTTT. Amino acids: CASSLQPEGRSIYF. The gene calls are TRBV4-1 and TRBJ1-3, with no clear D. Germline V gene lookup returns CDR1 MGHRA and CDR2 YSYEKL. V lost 5 bases and J lost 11, with 19 bases in between. The CDR3 runs 14 residues.